The following is a T cell receptor (beta chain) sequence with its context. This CDR3 region has 14 residues. With 6 bases clipped from V and 1 base from J, the junction kept 6 bases outside the gene matches. Germline V lookup: CDR1 MNHEY, CDR2 SVGAGI. This sample was taken from a study of blood T cell repertoires in COVID-19. Original data processing: Estimation of nucleated cell counts relied on the amplification of reference gene primers. Profiling relied on immunoSEQ multiplex PCR, and the TCRdb table lists in-frame clones only, not all of them. That table is the source of V, J and clone size, and D and trimming were worked out from the DNA. The sample lists around 70,000 clones, more than 80% occurring once.

The chain uses TRBV6-5 and TRBJ2-7, with 7 bases that match TRBD2. This TCR came from a man under 40 with acute or convalescent COVID-19. The sequenced sample consisted of peripheral blood. The CDR3 region has the DNA TGTGCCAGCAGCCCGGGAGGACGGTCCTACGAGCAGTACTTC. It yields the protein CASSPGGRSYEQYF.